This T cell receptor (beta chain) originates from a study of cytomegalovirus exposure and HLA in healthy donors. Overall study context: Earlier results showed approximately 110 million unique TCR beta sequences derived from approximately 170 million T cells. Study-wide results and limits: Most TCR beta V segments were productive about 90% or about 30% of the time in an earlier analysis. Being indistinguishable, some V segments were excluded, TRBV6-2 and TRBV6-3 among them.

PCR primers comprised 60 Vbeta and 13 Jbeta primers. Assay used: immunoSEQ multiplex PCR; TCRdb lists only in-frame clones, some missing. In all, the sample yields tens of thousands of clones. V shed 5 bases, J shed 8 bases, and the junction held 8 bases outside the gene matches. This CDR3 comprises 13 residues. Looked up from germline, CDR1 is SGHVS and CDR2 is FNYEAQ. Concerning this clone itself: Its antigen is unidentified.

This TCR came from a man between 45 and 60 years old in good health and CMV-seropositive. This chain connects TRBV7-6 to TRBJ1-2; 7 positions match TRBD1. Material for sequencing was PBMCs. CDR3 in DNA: TGTGCCAGCAGCCTAAGGCAGGGGGAGGGCTACACCTTC. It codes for CASSLRQGEGYTF.